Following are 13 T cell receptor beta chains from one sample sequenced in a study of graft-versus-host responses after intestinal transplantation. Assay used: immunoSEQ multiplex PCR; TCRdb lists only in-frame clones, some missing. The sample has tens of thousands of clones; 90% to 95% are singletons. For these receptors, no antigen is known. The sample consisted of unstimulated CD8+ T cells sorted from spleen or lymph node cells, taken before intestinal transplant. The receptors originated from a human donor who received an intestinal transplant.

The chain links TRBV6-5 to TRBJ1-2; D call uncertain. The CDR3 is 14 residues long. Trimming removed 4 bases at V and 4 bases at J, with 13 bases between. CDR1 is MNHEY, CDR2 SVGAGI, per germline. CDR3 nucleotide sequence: TGTGCCAGCAGTTCAGGTCTCCCCGGCTATGGCTACACCTTC. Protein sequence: CASSSGLPGYGYTF.

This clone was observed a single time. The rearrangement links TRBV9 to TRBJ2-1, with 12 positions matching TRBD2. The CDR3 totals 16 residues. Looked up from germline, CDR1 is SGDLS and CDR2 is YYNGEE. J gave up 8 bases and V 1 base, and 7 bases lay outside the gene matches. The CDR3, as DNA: TGTGCCAGCAGCGTACCCCTAGCGGGAGGGTTTCATGAGCAGTTCTTC. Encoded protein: CASSVPLAGGFHEQFF. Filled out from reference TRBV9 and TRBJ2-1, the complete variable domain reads DSGVTQTPKHLITATGQRVTLRCSPRSGDLSVYWYQQSLDQGLQFLIQYYNGEERAKGNILERFSAQQFPDLHSELNLSSLELGDSALYFCASSVPLAGGFHEQFFGPGTRLTVL.

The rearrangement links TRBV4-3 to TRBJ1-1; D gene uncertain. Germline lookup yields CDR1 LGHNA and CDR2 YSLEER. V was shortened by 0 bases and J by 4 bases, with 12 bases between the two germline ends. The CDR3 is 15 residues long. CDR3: CASSQESWASTEAFF. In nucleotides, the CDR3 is TGCGCCAGCAGCCAAGAATCCTGGGCGAGCACTGAAGCTTTCTTT.

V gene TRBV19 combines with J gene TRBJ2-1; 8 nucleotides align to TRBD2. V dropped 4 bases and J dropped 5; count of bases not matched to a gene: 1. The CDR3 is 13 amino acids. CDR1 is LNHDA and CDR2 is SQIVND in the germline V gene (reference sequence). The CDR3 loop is CASSNGGDNEQFF. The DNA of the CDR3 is TGTGCCAGTAGTAACGGGGGGGACAATGAGCAGTTCTTC.

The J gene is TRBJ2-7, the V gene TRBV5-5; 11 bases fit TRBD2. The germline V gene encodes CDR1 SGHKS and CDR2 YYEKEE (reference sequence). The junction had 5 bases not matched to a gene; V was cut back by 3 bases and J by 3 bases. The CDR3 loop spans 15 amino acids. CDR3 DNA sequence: TGTGCCAGCAGCTATAGCGGGGGGGACTTCTACGAGCAGTACTTC. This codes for CASSYSGGDFYEQYF.

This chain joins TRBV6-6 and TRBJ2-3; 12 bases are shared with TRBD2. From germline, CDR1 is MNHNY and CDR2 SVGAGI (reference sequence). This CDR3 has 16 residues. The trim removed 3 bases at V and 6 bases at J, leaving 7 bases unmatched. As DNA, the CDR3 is TGTGCCAGCAGTTATGGGACTAGCGGGCAGGCTGATACGCAGTATTTT. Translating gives CASSYGTSGQADTQYF.

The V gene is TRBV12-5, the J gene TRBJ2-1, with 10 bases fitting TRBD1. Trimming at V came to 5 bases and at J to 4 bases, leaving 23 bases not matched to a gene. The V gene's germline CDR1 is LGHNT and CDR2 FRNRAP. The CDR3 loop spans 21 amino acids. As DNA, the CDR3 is TGTGCTAGTGGTACACGGCCTATCCGGGACAGGGGTGGGCCCGGATACAATGAGCAGTTCTTC. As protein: CASGTRPIRDRGGPGYNEQFF.

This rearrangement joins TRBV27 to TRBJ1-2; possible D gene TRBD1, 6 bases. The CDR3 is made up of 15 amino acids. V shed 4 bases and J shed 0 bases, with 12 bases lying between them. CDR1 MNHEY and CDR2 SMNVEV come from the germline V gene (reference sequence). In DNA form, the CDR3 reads TGTGCCAGCAGTTCACAGGGCCGAGCTAACTATGGCTACACCTTC. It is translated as CASSSQGRANYGYTF.

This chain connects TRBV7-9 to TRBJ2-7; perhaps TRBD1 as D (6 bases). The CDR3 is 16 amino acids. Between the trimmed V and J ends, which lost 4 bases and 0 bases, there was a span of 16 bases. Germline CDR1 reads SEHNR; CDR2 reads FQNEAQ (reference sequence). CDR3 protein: CASSSLFTGNSYEQYF. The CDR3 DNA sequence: TGTGCCAGCAGCTCCCTCTTTACAGGGAACTCCTACGAGCAGTACTTC. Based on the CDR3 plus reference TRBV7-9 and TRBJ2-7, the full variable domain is DTGVSQNPRHKITKRGQNVTFRCDPISEHNRLYWYRQTLGQGPEFLTYFQNEAQLEKSRLLSDRFSAERPKGSFSTLEIQRTEQGDSAMYLCASSSLFTGNSYEQYFGPGTRLTVT.

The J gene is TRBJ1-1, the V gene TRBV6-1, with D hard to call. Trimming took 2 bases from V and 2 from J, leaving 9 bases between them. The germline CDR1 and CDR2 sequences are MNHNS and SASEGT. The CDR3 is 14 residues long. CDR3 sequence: CASSEWELNTEAFF. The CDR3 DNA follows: TGTGCCAGCAGTGAATGGGAGCTCAACACTGAAGCTTTCTTT.

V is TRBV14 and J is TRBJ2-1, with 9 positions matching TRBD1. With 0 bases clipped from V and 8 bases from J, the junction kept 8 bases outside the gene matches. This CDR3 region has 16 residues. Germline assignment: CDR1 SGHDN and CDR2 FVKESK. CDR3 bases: TGTGCCAGCAGCCAAGAGTTTTGGGACAGGGTCGATGAGCAGTTCTTC. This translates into CASSQEFWDRVDEQFF.

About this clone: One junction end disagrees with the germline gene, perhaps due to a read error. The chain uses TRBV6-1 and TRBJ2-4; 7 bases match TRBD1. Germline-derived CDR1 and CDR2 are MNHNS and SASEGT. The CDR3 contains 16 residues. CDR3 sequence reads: CASNELDRVSKNIQYF. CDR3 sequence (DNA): TGTGCCAGCAATGAACTAGACAGGGTCTCCAAAAACATTCAGTACTTC.

This CDR3 is CASGEPSWRDGYTF. The CDR3 bases are TGTGCTAGTGGTGAACCGTCTTGGAGGGATGGCTACACCTTC. The chain joins TRBV12-5 to TRBJ1-2; D not resolved. In germline, CDR1 is LGHNT, CDR2 FRNRAP. Trimming left V 5 bases short and J 6 bases short, with 16 bases between. The CDR3 loop spans 14 amino acids.